The 5 T cell receptor beta chains given below trace back to one sample, sequenced in a study of blood T cell repertoires in COVID-19. Some clones are missing from TCRdb's copy, which holds only in-frame ones; the method was immunoSEQ multiplex PCR. The sample holds about 160,000 clones, roughly 81% seen once. The sequencing input was peripheral blood. These receptors originate from a woman between 45 and 60 years old with COVID-19, enrolled during active disease.

The V call is TRBV30, the J call TRBJ1-2; D is uncertain. The CDR3 is 11 amino acids. CDR1 GTSNPN and CDR2 SVGIG come from the germline V gene (reference sequence). V was pared by 8 bases and J by 5 bases, with 12 bases between. The CDR3 DNA reads TGTGCCGGGGAGAGAAAATATGGCTACACCTTC. As protein: CAGERKYGYTF.

This clone was observed once. J is TRBJ1-1 and V is TRBV28, with 8 positions matching TRBD1. The CDR3 has 13 residues. Germline CDR1 reads MDHEN; CDR2 reads SYDVKM. The V gene end was trimmed by 5 bases and the J gene end by 7 bases; junction bases not matched to a gene: 6. The DNA for the CDR3 is TGTGCCAGCAGTCAACCCGACAGGGGTGAAGCTTTCTTT. It codes for CASSQPDRGEAFF.

CDR3 sequence reads: CASSSNRPLQGLYGYTF. Here the CDR3 DNA reads TGTGCCAGCAGCTCAAACCGACCCCTCCAGGGACTCTATGGCTACACCTTC. This chain joins TRBV27 and TRBJ1-2; a weak D match, TRBD1 (5 bases). V shed 6 bases and J shed 4 bases, with 24 bases lying between them. CDR3 length: 17 amino acids. CDR1 is MNHEY and CDR2 is SMNVEV in the germline V gene (reference sequence).

The genes are TRBV1 and TRBJ2-3; the table names TRBD2, a call not compared with the DNA. TRBV1 is classified as a pseudogene. The CDR3 is 18 residues long. CDR3 loop: CTSTCLGLAGGSTDTQYF. DNA for the CDR3: TGCACCAGCACCTGCCTAGGACTAGCGGGGGGGAGCACAGATACGCAGTATTTT.

The J gene is TRBJ2-7, the V gene TRBV7-6, with 9 bases lining up with TRBD1. The CDR3 totals 16 residues. V lost 2 bases to trimming and J lost 0 bases; unmatched junction nucleotides: 5. The germline V gene encodes CDR1 SGHVS and CDR2 FNYEAQ. The CDR3 loop is CASSLTGGLSSYEQYF. DNA of the CDR3: TGTGCCAGCAGCTTAACAGGGGGCCTAAGCTCCTACGAGCAGTACTTC.